The next 9 T cell receptor beta chains were all read from a single sample in a study of blood T cell repertoires in COVID-19. Profiling relied on immunoSEQ multiplex PCR, and the TCRdb table lists in-frame clones only, not all of them. Of under 250,000 clones listed, more than 70% are singletons. Specimen: peripheral blood. The receptors here all came from an elderly woman with COVID-19, enrolled during active disease.

The V call is TRBV5-1, the J call TRBJ1-2; D gene ambiguous. Germline assignment: CDR1 SGHRS and CDR2 YFSETQ. Trimming removed 3 bases at V and 9 bases at J, with 18 bases between. This CDR3 is 14 amino acids long. This CDR3 is CASSSEQLSSRYTF. CDR3 DNA: TGCGCCAGCAGCTCTGAACAGCTGAGCAGTCGCTACACCTTC.

The rearrangement links TRBV7-9 to TRBJ1-2; 10 bases are shared with TRBD1. The V gene's germline CDR1 is SEHNR and CDR2 FQNEAQ (reference sequence). The CDR3 totals 15 residues. J was trimmed by 3 bases and V by 4 bases; bases with no gene match: 5. The CDR3 coding sequence is TGTGCCAGCAGCTCGGGACAGGGGAGGGACTATGGCTACACCTTC. As protein: CASSSGQGRDYGYTF. Full variable domain (rest looked up from reference TRBV7-9 and TRBJ1-2): DTGVSQNPRHKITKRGQNVTFRCDPISEHNRLYWYRQTLGQGPEFLTYFQNEAQLEKSRLLSDRFSAERPKGSFSTLEIQRTEQGDSAMYLCASSSGQGRDYGYTFGSGTRLTVV.

This rearrangement joins TRBV19 to TRBJ2-7; maybe TRBD2 (5 bases). This CDR3 region has 13 residues. V lost 3 bases and J lost 7, with 13 bases in between. Germline V gene lookup returns CDR1 LNHDA and CDR2 SQIVND (reference sequence). CDR3: CASSMSGEREQYF. Here the CDR3 DNA reads TGTGCCAGTAGTATGTCCGGGGAGCGAGAGCAGTACTTC.

The gene calls are TRBV2 and TRBJ1-2; 7 bases agree with TRBD1. CDR1 and CDR2 from the germline V gene are SNHLY and FYNNEI. The CDR3 is 14 amino acids. V was pared by 0 bases and J by 2 bases, with 0 bases of the junction left unmatched. CDR3 in DNA: TGTGCCAGCAGTGAAGCGGGACAGAACTATGGCTACACCTTC. It is translated as CASSEAGQNYGYTF.

The gene calls are TRBV12-3 or TRBV12-4 and TRBJ1-2; D perhaps matches TRBD1 (6 bases). The CDR3 has 13 residues. Trimming left V 3 bases short and J 5 bases short, with 10 bases between. The CDR3 region is CASSFVRGYGYTF. CDR3 DNA: TGTGCCAGCAGTTTTGTCAGGGGTTATGGCTACACCTTC.

J is TRBJ1-5 and V is TRBV27, with a possible D match to TRBD1 (6 bases). CDR1 is MNHEY and CDR2 is SMNVEV in the germline V gene (reference sequence). The CDR3 length is 15 residues. Trimming stripped 5 bases from V and 4 bases from J, with 15 bases between. CDR3 residues: CASSRIGTLNQPQHF. For the CDR3, the DNA is TGTGCCAGCAGTCGGATCGGGACACTAAATCAGCCCCAGCATTTT.

The chain employs TRBV12-3 or TRBV12-4 and TRBJ2-2; no clear D gene. This CDR3 spans 13 amino acids. V was cut by 2 bases and J by 9 bases, with 10 bases left in between. The CDR3 sequence is CASSLSSSRELFF. Here the CDR3 DNA reads TGTGCCAGCAGTTTATCATCCAGTCGGGAGCTGTTTTTT.

The chain carries TRBV28 and TRBJ2-3, with 7 bases lining up with TRBD2. Germline-derived CDR1 and CDR2 are MDHEN and SYDVKM. Losses at the gene ends were 5 bases for V and 2 bases for J; bases not matched to a gene: 4. The CDR3 consists of 14 residues. As DNA, the CDR3 is TGTGCCAGCAGTGTCCGGGACTACACAGATACGCAGTATTTT. Translated: CASSVRDYTDTQYF.

For this clone: Other nucleotide sequences from this sample produce the same CDR3. The CDR3 spells CASSGQNEKLFF. As DNA, the CDR3 is TGTGCCAGCAGTGGACAGAACGAAAAACTGTTTTTT. The chain uses TRBV2 and TRBJ1-4; D might be TRBD1 (5 bases). The V end lost 4 bases, the J end lost 8 bases, and 8 bases lay between the germline ends. The CDR3 spans 12 residues. Germline CDR1 SNHLY, CDR2 FYNNEI.